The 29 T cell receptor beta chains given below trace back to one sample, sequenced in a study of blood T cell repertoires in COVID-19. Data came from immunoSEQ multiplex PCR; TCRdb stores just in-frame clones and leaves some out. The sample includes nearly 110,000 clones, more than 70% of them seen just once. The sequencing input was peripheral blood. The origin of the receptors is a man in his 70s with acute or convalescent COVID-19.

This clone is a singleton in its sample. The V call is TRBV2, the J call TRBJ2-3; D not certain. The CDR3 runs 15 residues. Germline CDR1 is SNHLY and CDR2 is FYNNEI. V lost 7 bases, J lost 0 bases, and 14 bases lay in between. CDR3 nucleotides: TGTGCCAGCAAGATCGACACTGGCAGCACAGATACGCAGTATTTT. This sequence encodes CASKIDTGSTDTQYF.

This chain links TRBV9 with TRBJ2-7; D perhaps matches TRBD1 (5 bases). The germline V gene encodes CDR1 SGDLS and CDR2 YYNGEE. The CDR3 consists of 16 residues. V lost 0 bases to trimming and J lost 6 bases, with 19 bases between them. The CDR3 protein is CASSVALRAVVGEQYF. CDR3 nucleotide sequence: TGTGCCAGCAGCGTAGCCCTCAGGGCGGTTGTCGGCGAGCAGTACTTC. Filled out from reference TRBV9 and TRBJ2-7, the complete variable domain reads DSGVTQTPKHLITATGQRVTLRCSPRSGDLSVYWYQQSLDQGLQFLIQYYNGEERAKGNILERFSAQQFPDLHSELNLSSLELGDSALYFCASSVALRAVVGEQYFGPGTRLTVT.

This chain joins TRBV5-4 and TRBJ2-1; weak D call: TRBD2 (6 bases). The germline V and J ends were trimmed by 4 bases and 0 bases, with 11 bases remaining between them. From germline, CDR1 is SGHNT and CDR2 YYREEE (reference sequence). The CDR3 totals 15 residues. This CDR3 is CASSLGGSSYNEQFF. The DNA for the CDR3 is TGTGCCAGCAGCCTCGGGGGAAGCTCCTACAATGAGCAGTTCTTC.

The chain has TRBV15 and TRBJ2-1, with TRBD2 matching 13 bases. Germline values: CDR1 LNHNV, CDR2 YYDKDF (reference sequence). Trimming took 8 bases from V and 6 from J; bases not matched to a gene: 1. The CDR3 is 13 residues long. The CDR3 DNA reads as TGTGCCACCCGGACTAGCGGGAGCAATGAGCAGTTCTTC. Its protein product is CATRTSGSNEQFF.

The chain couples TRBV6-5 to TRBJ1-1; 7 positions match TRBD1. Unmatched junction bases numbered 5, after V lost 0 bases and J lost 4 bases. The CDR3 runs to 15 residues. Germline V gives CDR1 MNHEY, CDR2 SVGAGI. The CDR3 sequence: CASSYSTGLATEAFF. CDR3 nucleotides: TGTGCCAGCAGTTACTCGACAGGGTTGGCCACTGAAGCTTTCTTT.

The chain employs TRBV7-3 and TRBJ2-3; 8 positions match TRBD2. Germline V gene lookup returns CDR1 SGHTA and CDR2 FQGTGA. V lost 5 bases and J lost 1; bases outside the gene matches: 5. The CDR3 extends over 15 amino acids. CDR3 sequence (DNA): TGTGCCAGCAGCCTGGGGCGGGGGGGCACAGATACGCAGTATTTT. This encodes CASSLGRGGTDTQYF.

The DNA of the CDR3 is TGTGCCAGCTGGTTGGGCGGGAATAATGAAAAACTGTTTTTT. Translated: CASWLGGNNEKLFF. This chain joins TRBV6-5 and TRBJ1-4; D not resolved. In germline, CDR1 is MNHEY, CDR2 SVGAGI. Trimming removed 8 bases at V and 4 bases at J, with 14 bases between. The length of the CDR3 is 14 residues.

The CDR3 spells CASSFGTSVMNTQYF. Written as DNA, the CDR3 is TGTGCCAGCAGTTTTGGGACTAGTGTAATGAATACGCAGTATTTT. The J gene is TRBJ2-3, the V gene TRBV6-2 or TRBV6-3; 8 bases are a match to TRBD2. The CDR3 contains 15 residues. Germline lookup yields CDR1 MNHEY and CDR2 SVGEGT. V gave up 4 bases and J gave up 7 bases; unmatched junction bases: 10.

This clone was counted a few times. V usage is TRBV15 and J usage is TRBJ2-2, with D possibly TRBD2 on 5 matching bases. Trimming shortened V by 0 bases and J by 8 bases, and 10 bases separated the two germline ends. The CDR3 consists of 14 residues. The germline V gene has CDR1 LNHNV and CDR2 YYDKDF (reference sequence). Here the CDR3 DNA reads TGTGCCACCAGCAGAGATCGGGGTTCGGGGGAGCTGTTTTTT. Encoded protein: CATSRDRGSGELFF.

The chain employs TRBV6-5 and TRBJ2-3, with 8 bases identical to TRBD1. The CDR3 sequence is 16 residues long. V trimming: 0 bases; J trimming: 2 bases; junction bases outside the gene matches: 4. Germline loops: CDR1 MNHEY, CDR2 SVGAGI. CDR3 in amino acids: CASSYSRTGPTDTQYF. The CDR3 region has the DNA TGTGCCAGCAGTTACTCGAGGACAGGGCCCACAGATACGCAGTATTTT.

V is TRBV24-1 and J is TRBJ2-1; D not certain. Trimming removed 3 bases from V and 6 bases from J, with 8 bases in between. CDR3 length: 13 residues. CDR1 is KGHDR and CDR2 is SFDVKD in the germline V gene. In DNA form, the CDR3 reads TGTGCCACCAGTGATCCGCCGGGCAATGAGCAGTTCTTC. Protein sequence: CATSDPPGNEQFF.

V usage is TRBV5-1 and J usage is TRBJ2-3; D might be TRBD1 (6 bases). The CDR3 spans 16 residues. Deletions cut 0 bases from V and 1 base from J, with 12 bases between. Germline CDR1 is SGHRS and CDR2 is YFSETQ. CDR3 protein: CASSLAIGGGTDTQYF. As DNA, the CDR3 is TGCGCCAGCAGCTTGGCGATAGGGGGAGGCACAGATACGCAGTATTTT. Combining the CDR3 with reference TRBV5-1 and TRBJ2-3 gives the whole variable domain KAGVTQTPRYLIKTRGQQVTLSCSPISGHRSVSWYQQTPGQGLQFLFEYFSETQRNKGNFPGRFSGRQFSNSRSEMNVSTLELGDSALYLCASSLAIGGGTDTQYFGPGTRLTVL.

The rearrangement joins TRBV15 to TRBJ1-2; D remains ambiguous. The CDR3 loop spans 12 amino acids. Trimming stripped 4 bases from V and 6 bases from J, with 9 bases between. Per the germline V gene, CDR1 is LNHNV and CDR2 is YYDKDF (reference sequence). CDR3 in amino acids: CATSTREDGYTF. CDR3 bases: TGTGCCACCAGCACCCGAGAGGATGGCTACACCTTC.

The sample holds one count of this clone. DNA for the CDR3: TGTGCCAGCTCACCAGGGACAGGGGACACCGGGGAGCTGTTTTTT. Translated, it gives CASSPGTGDTGELFF. The rearrangement joins TRBV18 to TRBJ2-2; TRBD1 matches at 10 bases. After removal of 2 bases from V and 3 bases from J, the junction contained 0 bases not matched to a gene. Germline CDR1 is KGHSH and CDR2 is LQKENI. The CDR3 has 15 residues.

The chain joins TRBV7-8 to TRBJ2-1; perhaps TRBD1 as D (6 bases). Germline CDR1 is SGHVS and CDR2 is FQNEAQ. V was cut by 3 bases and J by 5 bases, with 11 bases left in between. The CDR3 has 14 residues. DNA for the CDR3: TGTGCCAGCAGCTTTCCAAGACAGGACAATGAGCAGTTCTTC. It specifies CASSFPRQDNEQFF.

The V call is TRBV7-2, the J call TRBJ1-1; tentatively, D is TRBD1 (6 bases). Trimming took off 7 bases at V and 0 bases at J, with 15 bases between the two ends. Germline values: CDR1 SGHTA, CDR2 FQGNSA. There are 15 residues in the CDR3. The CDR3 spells CASTLRGGLNTEAFF. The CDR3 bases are TGTGCCAGCACCCTACGGGGGGGCCTGAACACTGAAGCTTTCTTT.

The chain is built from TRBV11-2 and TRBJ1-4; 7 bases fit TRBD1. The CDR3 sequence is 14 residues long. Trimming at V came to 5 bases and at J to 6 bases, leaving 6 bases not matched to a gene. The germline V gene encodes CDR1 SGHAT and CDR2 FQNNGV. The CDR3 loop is CASSQQGQYEKLFF. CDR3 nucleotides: TGTGCCAGCAGCCAACAGGGACAGTATGAAAAACTGTTTTTT.

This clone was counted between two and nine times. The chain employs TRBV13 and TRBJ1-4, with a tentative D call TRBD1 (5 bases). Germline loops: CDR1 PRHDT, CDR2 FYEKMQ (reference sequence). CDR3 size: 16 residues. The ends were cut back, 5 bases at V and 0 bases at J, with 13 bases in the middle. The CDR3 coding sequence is TGTGCCAGCAGCCTTGGACAATCTACAACTAATGAAAAACTGTTTTTT. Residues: CASSLGQSTTNEKLFF.

The CDR3 is CASSEQGTGFAYGYTF. The CDR3, as DNA: TGCGCCAGCAGTGAGCAAGGGACAGGGTTTGCCTATGGCTACACCTTC. This chain connects TRBV10-2 to TRBJ1-2, with 9 bases that match TRBD1. This CDR3 comprises 16 residues. The V segment lost 2 bases and the J segment 4 bases; nucleotides outside the gene matches: 8. The germline V gene has CDR1 WSHSY and CDR2 SAAADI.

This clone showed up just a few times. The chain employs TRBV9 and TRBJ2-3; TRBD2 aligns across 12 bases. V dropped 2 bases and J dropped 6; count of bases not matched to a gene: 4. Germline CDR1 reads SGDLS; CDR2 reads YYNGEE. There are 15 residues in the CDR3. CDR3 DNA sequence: TGTGCCAGCAGCGTCCTAACTAGCGGGGGGGATACGCAGTATTTT. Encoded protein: CASSVLTSGGDTQYF.

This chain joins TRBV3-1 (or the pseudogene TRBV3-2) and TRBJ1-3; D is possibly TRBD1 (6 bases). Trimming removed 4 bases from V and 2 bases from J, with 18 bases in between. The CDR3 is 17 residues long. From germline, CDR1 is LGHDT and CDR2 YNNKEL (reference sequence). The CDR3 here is CASSPRTEYRAGNTIYF. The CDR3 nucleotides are TGTGCCAGCAGCCCCCGGACAGAGTACCGAGCTGGAAACACCATATATTTT.

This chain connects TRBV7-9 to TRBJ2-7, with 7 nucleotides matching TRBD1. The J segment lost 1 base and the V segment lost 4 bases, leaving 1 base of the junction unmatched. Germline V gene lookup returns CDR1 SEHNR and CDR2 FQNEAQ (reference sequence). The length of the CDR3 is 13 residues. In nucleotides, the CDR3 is TGTGCCAGCAGCTGGGGACAGTCCTACGAGCAGTACTTC. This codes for CASSWGQSYEQYF.

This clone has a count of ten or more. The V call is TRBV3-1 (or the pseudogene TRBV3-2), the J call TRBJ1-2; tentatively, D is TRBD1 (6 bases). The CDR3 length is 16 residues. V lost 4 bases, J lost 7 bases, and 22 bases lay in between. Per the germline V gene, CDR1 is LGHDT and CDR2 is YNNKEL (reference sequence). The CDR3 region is CASSLTTGTPGGGYTF. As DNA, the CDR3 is TGTGCCAGCAGCCTTACCACCGGGACACCGGGGGGTGGCTACACCTTC.

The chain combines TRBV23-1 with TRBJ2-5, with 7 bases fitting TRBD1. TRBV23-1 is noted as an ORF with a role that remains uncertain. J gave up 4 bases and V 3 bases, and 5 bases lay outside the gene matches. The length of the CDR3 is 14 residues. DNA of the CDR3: TGCGCCAGCAGTCACCCTTACAGGGGAGAGACCCAGTACTTC. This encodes CASSHPYRGETQYF.

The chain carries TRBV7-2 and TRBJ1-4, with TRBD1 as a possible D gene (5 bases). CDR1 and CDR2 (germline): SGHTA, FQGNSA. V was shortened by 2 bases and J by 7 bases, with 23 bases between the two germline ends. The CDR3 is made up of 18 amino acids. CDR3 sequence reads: CASSLRMIGGTGTEKLFF. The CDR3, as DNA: TGTGCCAGCAGCTTAAGGATGATTGGGGGGACCGGTACTGAAAAACTGTTTTTT.

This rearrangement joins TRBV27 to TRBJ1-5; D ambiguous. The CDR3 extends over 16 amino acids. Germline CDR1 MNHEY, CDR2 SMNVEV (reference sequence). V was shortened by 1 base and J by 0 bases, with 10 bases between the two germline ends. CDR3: CASSLYSQNSNQPQHF. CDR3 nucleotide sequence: TGTGCCAGCAGTTTATATTCCCAGAATAGCAATCAGCCCCAGCATTTT.

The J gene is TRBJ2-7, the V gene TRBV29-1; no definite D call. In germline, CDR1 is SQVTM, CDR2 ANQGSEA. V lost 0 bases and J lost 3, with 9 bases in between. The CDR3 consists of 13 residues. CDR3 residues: CSVEDLTHYEQYF. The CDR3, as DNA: TGCAGCGTTGAAGATCTAACTCACTACGAGCAGTACTTC.

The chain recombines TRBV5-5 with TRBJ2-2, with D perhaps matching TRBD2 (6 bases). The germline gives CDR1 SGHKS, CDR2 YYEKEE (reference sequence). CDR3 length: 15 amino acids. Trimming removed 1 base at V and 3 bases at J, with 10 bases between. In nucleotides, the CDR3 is TGTGCCAGCAGCTTGATGGGACTCGACACCGGGGAGCTGTTTTTT. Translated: CASSLMGLDTGELFF.

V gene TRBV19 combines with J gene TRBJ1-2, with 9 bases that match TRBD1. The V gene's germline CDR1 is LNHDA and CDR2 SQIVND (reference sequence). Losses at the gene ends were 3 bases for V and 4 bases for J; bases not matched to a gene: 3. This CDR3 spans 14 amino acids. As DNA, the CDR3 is TGTGCCAGTAGTATCTCGACAGGGGGCTATGGCTACACCTTC. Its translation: CASSISTGGYGYTF.